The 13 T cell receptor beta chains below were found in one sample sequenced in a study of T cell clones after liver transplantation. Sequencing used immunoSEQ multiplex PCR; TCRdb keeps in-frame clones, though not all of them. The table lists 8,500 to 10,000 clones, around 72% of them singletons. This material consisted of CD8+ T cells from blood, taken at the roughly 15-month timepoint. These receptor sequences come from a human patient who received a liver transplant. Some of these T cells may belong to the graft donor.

As DNA, the CDR3 is TGCGCCAGCAGCCAAGAAGGACAGGCACTGTTTCATGAGCAGTTCTTC. Translating it yields CASSQEGQALFHEQFF. The gene calls are TRBV4-1 and TRBJ2-1, with TRBD1 matching 7 bases. Germline trimming cut 0 bases from V and 8 bases from J; bases unmatched to any gene: 10. This CDR3 is 16 amino acids long. Germline V CDR1 and CDR2: MGHRA, YSYEKL.

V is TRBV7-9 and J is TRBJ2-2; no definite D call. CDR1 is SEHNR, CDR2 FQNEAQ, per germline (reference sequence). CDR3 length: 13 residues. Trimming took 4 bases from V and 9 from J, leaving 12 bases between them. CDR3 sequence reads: CASSSSEARELFF. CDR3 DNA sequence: TGTGCCAGCAGCTCGAGCGAGGCCAGGGAGCTGTTTTTT.

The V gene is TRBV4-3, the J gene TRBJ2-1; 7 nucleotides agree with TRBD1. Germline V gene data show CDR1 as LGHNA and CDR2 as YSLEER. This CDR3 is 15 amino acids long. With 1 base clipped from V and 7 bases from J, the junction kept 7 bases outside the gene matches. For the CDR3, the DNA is TGCGCCAGCAGCCAAGCCGACAGGGCCGAGAATGAGCAGTTCTTC. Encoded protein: CASSQADRAENEQFF.

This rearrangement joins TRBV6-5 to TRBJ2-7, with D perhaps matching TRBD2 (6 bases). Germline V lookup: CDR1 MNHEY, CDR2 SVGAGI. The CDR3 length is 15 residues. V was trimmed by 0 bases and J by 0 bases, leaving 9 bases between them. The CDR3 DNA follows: TGTGCCAGCAGTTACTCCCAGGACTACTCCTACGAGCAGTACTTC. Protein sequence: CASSYSQDYSYEQYF.

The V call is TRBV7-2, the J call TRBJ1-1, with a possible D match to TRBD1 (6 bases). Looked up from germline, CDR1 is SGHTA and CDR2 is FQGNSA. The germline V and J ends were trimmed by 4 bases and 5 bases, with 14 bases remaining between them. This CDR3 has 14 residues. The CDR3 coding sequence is TGTGCCAGCAGCTCCTCGCCAGGGGTTACTGAAGCTTTCTTT. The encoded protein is CASSSSPGVTEAFF.

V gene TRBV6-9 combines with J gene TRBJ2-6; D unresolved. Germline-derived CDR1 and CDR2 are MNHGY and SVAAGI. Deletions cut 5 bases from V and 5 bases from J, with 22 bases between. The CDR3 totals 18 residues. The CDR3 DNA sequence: TGTGCCAGCAGTATGGGAAACTTACGACAAAGTCGGGCCAACGTCCTGACTTTC. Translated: CASSMGNLRQSRANVLTF.

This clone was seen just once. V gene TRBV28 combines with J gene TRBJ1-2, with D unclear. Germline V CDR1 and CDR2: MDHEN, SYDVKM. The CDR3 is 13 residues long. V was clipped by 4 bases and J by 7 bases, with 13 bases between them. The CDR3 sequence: CASSSRTGGGYTF. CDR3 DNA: TGTGCCAGCAGTTCTCGGACCGGCGGTGGCTACACCTTC.

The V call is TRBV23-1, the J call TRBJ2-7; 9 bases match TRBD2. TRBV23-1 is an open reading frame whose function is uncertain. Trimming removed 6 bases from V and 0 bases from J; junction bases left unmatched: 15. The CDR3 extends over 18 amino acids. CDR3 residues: CASSRASGDFGPSYEQYV. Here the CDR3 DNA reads TGCGCCAGCAGCCGTGCTAGCGGGGATTTTGGTCCCTCCTACGAGCAGTACGTC.

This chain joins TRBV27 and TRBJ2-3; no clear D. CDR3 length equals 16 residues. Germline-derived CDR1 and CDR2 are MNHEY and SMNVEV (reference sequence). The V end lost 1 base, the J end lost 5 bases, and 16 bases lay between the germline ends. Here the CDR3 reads CASSLLATNVIDTQYF. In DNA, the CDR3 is TGTGCCAGCAGTTTATTAGCAACTAATGTTATAGATACGCAGTATTTT.

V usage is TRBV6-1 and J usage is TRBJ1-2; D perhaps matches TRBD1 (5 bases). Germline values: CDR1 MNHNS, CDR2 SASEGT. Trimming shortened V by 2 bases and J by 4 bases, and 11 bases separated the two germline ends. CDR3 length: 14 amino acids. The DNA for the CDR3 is TGTGCCAGCAGTGAACTGGGGGTAATCTATGGCTACACCTTC. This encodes CASSELGVIYGYTF.

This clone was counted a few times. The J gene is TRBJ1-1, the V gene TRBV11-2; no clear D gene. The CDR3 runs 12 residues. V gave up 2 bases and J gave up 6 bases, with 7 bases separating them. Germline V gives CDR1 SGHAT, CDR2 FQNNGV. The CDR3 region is CASSLKVSEAFF. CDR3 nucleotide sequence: TGTGCCAGCAGCTTAAAAGTATCTGAAGCTTTCTTT.

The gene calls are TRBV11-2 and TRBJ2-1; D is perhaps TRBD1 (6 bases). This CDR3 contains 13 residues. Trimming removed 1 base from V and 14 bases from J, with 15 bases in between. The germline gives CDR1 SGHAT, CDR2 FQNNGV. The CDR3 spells CASSLGRGRGEFF. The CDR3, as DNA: TGTGCCAGCAGCTTAGGGCGTGGCAGGGGAGAGTTCTTC.

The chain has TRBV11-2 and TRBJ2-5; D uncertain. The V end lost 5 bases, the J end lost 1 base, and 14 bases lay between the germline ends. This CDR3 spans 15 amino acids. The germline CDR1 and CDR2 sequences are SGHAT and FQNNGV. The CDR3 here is CASSPVGSSQETQYF. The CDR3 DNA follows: TGTGCCAGCAGCCCGGTAGGCAGTTCCCAAGAGACCCAGTACTTC.